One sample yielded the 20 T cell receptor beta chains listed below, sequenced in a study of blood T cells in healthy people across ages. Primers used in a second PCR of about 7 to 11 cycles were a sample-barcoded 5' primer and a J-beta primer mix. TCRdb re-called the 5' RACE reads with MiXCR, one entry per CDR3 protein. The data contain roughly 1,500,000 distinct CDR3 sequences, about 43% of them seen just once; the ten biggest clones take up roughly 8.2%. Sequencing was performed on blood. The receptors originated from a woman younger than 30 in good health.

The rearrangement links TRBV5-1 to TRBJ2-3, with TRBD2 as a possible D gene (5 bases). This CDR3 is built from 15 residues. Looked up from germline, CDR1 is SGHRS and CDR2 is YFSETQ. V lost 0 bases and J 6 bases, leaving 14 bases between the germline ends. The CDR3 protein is CASSLVASLMDTQYF. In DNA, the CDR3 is TGCGCCAGCAGCTTGGTAGCTAGCCTCATGGATACGCAGTATTTT.

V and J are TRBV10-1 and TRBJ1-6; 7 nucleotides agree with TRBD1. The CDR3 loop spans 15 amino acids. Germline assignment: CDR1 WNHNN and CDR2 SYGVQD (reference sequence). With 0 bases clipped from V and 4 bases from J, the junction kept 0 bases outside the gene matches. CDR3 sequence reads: CASSESTGYNSPLHF. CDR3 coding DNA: TGCGCCAGCAGTGAGTCGACAGGGTATAATTCACCCCTCCACTTT.

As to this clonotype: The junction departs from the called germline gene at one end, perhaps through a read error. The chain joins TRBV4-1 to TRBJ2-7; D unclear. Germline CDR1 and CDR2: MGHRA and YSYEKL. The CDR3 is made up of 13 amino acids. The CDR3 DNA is TGCGCCAGCAGCCAGGGCAGCTCCTACGGGCAGTACTTC. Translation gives CASSQGSSYGQYF.

The DNA of the CDR3 is TGTGCCAGCAGTTATAAGAGGGGTTCTGGCTACACCTTC. Translating it yields CASSYKRGSGYTF. The rearrangement uses TRBV27 and TRBJ1-2; tentatively, D is TRBD1 (5 bases). Germline CDR1 reads MNHEY; CDR2 reads SMNVEV (reference sequence). The CDR3 runs to 13 residues. V was clipped by 4 bases and J by 7 bases, with 13 bases between them.

CDR3 bases: TGTGCCAGCAGCTTATGGTTGGGGGCTGAAGCTTTCTTT. Translation: CASSLWLGAEAFF. This chain joins TRBV7-2 and TRBJ1-1; D might be TRBD1 (5 bases). Trimming left V 2 bases short and J 6 bases short, with 10 bases between. There are 13 residues in the CDR3. Germline V gives CDR1 SGHTA, CDR2 FQGNSA.

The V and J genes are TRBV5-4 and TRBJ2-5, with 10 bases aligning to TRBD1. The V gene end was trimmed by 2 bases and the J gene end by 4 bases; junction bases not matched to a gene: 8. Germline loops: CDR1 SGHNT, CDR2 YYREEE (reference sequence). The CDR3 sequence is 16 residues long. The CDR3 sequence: CASSFAGTGVPETQYF. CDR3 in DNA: TGTGCCAGCAGCTTTGCCGGGACAGGGGTCCCAGAGACCCAGTACTTC.

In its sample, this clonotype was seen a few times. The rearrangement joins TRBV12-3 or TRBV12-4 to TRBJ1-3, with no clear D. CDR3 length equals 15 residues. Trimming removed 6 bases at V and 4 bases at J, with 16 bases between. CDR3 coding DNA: TGTGCCAGCAGGCCCAGTGGTGCAGCCGGAAACACCATATATTTT. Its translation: CASRPSGAAGNTIYF.

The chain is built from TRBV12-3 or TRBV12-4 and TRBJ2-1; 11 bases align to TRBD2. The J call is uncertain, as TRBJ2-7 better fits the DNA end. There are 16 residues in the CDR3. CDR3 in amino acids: CASSPGLAASYNEQYF. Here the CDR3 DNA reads TGTGCCAGCAGTCCGGGACTAGCGGCGTCCTACAATGAGCAGTACTTC.

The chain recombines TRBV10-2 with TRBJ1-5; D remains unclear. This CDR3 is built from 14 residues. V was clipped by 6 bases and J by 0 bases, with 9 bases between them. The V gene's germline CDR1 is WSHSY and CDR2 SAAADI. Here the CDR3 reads CASRTSNSNQPQHF. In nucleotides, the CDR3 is TGCGCCAGCAGGACTTCGAATAGCAATCAGCCCCAGCATTTT.

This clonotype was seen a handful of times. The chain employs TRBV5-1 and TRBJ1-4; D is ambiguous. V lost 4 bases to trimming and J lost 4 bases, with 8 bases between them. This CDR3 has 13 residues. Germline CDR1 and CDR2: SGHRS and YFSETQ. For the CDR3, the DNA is TGCGCCAGCAGCCCCGCGTTTAATGAAAAACTGTTTTTT. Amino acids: CASSPAFNEKLFF.

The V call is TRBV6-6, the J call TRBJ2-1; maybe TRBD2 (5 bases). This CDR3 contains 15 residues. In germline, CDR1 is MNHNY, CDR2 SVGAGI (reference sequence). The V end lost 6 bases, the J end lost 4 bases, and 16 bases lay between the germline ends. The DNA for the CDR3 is TGTGCCAGCAGCCCCGACATCGGGGTTTACAATGAGCAGTTCTTC. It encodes CASSPDIGVYNEQFF.

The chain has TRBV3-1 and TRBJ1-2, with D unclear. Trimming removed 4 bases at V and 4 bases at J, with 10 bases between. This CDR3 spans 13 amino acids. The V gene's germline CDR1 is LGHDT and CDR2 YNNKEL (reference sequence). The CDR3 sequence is CASSRENGYGYTF. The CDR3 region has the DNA TGTGCCAGCAGCCGAGAAAACGGCTATGGCTACACCTTC. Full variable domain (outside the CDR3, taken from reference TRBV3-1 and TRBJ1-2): DTAVSQTPKYLVTQMGNDKSIKCEQNLGHDTMYWYKQDSKKFLKIMFSYNNKELIINETVPNRFSPKSPDKAHLNLHINSLELGDSAVYFCASSRENGYGYTFGSGTRLTVV.

CDR3 coding DNA: TGTGCCAGCAGCTTAGCAGGATATATGAACACTGAAGCTTTCTTT. Its translation: CASSLAGYMNTEAFF. The chain has TRBV11-2 and TRBJ1-1; D uncertain. V lost 1 base and J lost 0, with 9 bases in between. In germline, CDR1 is SGHAT, CDR2 FQNNGV. The CDR3 is 15 residues long.

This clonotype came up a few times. The DNA for the CDR3 is TGCGCCAGCAGATCGACAGGAGTATACGAGCAGTACTTC. Its protein is CASRSTGVYEQYF. This rearrangement joins TRBV5-1 to TRBJ2-7; maybe TRBD1 (6 bases). Germline CDR1 SGHRS, CDR2 YFSETQ. The CDR3 loop spans 13 amino acids. With 5 bases removed from V and 4 bases from J, the gap between germline ends came to 13 bases.

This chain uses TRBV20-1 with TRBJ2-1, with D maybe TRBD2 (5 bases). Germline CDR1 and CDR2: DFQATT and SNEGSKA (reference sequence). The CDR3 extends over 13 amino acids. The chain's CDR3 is CSVLEGPADEQFF. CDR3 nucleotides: TGCAGCGTTCTAGAGGGCCCGGCGGATGAGCAGTTCTTC.

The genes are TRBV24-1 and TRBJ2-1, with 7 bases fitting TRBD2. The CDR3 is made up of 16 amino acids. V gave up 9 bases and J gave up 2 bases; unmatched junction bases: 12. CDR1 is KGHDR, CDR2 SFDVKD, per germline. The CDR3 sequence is CATQTGRVGPYNEQFF. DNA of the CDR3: TGTGCCACCCAAACGGGGAGGGTGGGCCCCTACAATGAGCAGTTCTTC.

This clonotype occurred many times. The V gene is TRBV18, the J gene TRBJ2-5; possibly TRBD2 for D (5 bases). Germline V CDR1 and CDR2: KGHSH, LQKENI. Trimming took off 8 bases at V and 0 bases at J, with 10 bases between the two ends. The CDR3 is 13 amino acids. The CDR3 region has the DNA TGTGCCAGCAGCCCGGGATACCAAGAGACCCAGTACTTC. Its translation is CASSPGYQETQYF.

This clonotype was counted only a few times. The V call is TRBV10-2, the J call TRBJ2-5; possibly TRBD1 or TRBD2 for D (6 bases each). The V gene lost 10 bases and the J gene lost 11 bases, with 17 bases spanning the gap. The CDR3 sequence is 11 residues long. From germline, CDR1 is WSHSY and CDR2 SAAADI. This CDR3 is CATVLGGVQYF. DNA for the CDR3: TGCGCCACCGTGCTGGGGGGCGTGCAGTACTTC.

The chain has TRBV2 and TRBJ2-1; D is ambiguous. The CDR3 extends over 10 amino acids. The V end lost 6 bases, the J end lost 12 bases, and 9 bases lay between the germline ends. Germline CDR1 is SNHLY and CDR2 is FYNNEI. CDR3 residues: CASSISGQFF. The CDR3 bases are TGTGCCAGCAGCATAAGTGGGCAGTTCTTC.

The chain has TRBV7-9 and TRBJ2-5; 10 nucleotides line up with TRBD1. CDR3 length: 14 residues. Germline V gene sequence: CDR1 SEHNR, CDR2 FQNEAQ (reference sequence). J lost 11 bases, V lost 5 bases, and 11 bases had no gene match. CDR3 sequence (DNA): TGTGCCAGCAGCGCCCGGGACAGGGGCAATGAGCAGTACTTC. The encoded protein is CASSARDRGNEQYF.